What follows are 28 T cell receptor beta chains derived from one specimen sequenced in a study of identical twins. TCRdb re-called the 5' RACE reads with MiXCR, one entry per CDR3 protein. The top ten clones hold 0.8% to 1% of a sample with roughly 700,000 distinct CDR3 sequences, less than 10% of them seen once. The same sample was also used in a study of yellow fever vaccine responses in identical twins.

Sequencing was done on a sample of PBMCs. The receptors come from a woman between 18 and 30 years old in good health.

The table lists this clonotype with many counts. This sequence joins TRBV11-2 and TRBJ2-6, with 8 bases matching TRBD1. With V trimmed by 8 bases and J by 0 bases, 12 bases remained unmatched. The germline CDR1 and CDR2 sequences are SGHAT and FQNNGV. The CDR3 totals 18 residues. The CDR3, as DNA: TGTGCCAGCGGACACTCGACAGGGGTAGGCTCTGGGGCCAACGTCCTGACTTTC. It encodes CASGHSTGVGSGANVLTF.

The gene calls are TRBV9 and TRBJ2-1; the match to TRBD1 covers 10 bases. Trimming took 3 bases from V and 8 from J; bases not matched to a gene: 11. Germline CDR1 reads SGDLS; CDR2 reads YYNGEE. CDR3 length: 16 residues. This chain's CDR3 is CASSAGGTGDYDEQFF. The CDR3 region has the DNA TGTGCCAGCAGCGCCGGAGGGACAGGGGATTACGATGAGCAGTTCTTC.

This clonotype was detected ten times or more. The rearrangement uses TRBV29-1 and TRBJ1-4, with D perhaps matching TRBD1 (5 bases). Trimming removed 6 bases at V and 7 bases at J, with 15 bases between. CDR3 size: 13 residues. Per the germline V gene, CDR1 is SQVTM and CDR2 is ANQGSEA. DNA of the CDR3: TGCAGCGTAGACCAGGGATTGGGTGAAAAACTGTTTTTT. As protein: CSVDQGLGEKLFF.

V and J are TRBV10-3 and TRBJ2-5; D is perhaps TRBD2 (6 bases). Trimming stripped 8 bases from V and 2 bases from J, with 18 bases between. Germline assignment: CDR1 ENHRY and CDR2 SYGVKD. CDR3 size: 15 residues. DNA for the CDR3: TGTGCCATCGGACTACTAGTTGGTTCGCAAGAGACCCAGTACTTC. This sequence encodes CAIGLLVGSQETQYF.

The rearrangement uses TRBV12-3 or TRBV12-4 and TRBJ1-3, with 7 bases that match TRBD1. CDR3 length: 15 residues. V dropped 6 bases and J dropped 5; count of bases not matched to a gene: 10. CDR3 residues: CASRNRDSGRNTIYF. CDR3 DNA: TGTGCCAGCAGAAACCGGGACAGCGGAAGAAACACCATATATTTT.

V usage is TRBV20-1 and J usage is TRBJ2-7; TRBD1 matches at 7 bases. Germline CDR1 reads DFQATT; CDR2 reads SNEGSKA (reference sequence). J lost 6 bases, V lost 3 bases, and 11 bases had no gene match. CDR3 size: 14 residues. The CDR3 sequence is CSARVTGSVGEQYF. In DNA form, the CDR3 reads TGCAGTGCTAGGGTGACAGGGTCGGTCGGCGAGCAGTACTTC.

This clonotype was found a few times. The gene calls are TRBV5-1 and TRBJ2-3; tentatively, D is TRBD1 (6 bases). This CDR3 is 16 amino acids long. Between the trimmed V and J ends, which lost 0 bases and 0 bases, there was a span of 11 bases. The germline gives CDR1 SGHRS, CDR2 YFSETQ. DNA for the CDR3: TGCGCCAGCAGCTTGGCAGGGGCCGAAAGCACAGATACGCAGTATTTT. Its translation is CASSLAGAESTDTQYF.

This clonotype occurred a few times. V and J are TRBV28 and TRBJ1-5, with 8 bases matching TRBD1. The junction had 10 bases not matched to a gene; V was cut back by 6 bases and J by 6 bases. CDR1 is MDHEN and CDR2 is SYDVKM in the germline V gene. This CDR3 comprises 15 residues. The CDR3 coding sequence is TGTGCCAGCAGCCCACCCATCGACAGGGGTCAGCCCCAGCATTTT. As protein: CASSPPIDRGQPQHF.

This clonotype was detected only a few times. This chain connects TRBV7-2 to TRBJ2-7, with 9 bases identical to TRBD2. V was pared by 4 bases and J by 5 bases, with 12 bases of the junction left unmatched. Germline V CDR1 and CDR2: SGHTA, FQGNSA. The CDR3 covers 16 residues. CDR3 DNA: TGTGCCAGCAGCTCGTCTTATAGCGGGAGAATGAACGAGCAGTACTTC. This encodes CASSSSYSGRMNEQYF.

This clonotype was seen a few times. This sequence joins TRBV29-1 and TRBJ2-3; D perhaps matches TRBD2 (6 bases). The germline CDR1 and CDR2 sequences are SQVTM and ANQGSEA. The germline V and J ends were trimmed by 7 bases and 8 bases, with 16 bases remaining between them. CDR3 length: 12 amino acids. The CDR3 here is CSAEGMEGTQYF. The CDR3 bases are TGCAGCGCCGAAGGGATGGAGGGTACGCAGTATTTT.

This clonotype was observed many times. The chain has TRBV2 and TRBJ1-4; D gene uncertain. Trimming cost V 8 bases and J 0 bases, with 10 bases left between them. Looked up from germline, CDR1 is SNHLY and CDR2 is FYNNEI. The CDR3 spans 14 residues. CDR3 residues: CASVSDATNEKLFF. CDR3 nucleotide sequence: TGTGCCAGCGTGTCAGATGCAACTAATGAAAAACTGTTTTTT.

A word on this clonotype: It may be a read error: a sequence one base away is much more abundant. The V and J genes are TRBV7-6 and TRBJ2-1; 10 nucleotides align to TRBD2. V dropped 5 bases and J dropped 1; count of bases not matched to a gene: 2. Germline-derived CDR1 and CDR2 are SGHVS and FNYEAQ. The CDR3 spans 15 residues. The CDR3 DNA reads TGTGCCAGCAGCCAACTAGCGGGGTCCTACAATGAGCAGTTCTTC. It yields the protein CASSQLAGSYNEQFF.

This clonotype was counted only a few times. V is TRBV5-4 and J is TRBJ1-4; 7 bases line up with TRBD1. CDR1 is SGHNT and CDR2 is YYREEE in the germline V gene (reference sequence). The V and J ends lost 4 bases and 0 bases, in that order; junction bases with no gene match: 6. The CDR3 length is 16 residues. CDR3 protein: CASSNRDSATNEKLFF. In DNA, the CDR3 is TGTGCCAGCAGCAACCGGGACAGCGCAACTAATGAAAAACTGTTTTTT.

This clonotype was picked up a small number of times. The CDR3: CALSPRTDTQYF. The CDR3 DNA is TGTGCCCTATCACCCCGCACAGATACGCAGTATTTT. This chain links TRBV7-9 with TRBJ2-3; D is ambiguous. V shed 11 bases and J shed 1 base, with 10 bases lying between them. The CDR3 has 12 residues. The V gene's germline CDR1 is SEHNR and CDR2 FQNEAQ (reference sequence).

The rearrangement links TRBV7-9 to TRBJ2-7; D possibly matches TRBD1 or TRBD2 (5 bases each). CDR1 SEHNR and CDR2 FQNEAQ come from the germline V gene (reference sequence). CDR3 length equals 13 residues. The V and J ends lost 0 bases and 6 bases respectively, with 9 bases between them. The CDR3 sequence is CASSLAEGPEQYF. In nucleotides, the CDR3 is TGTGCCAGCAGCTTAGCTGAGGGACCCGAGCAGTACTTC.

This clonotype was seen at least ten times. The chain links TRBV29-1 to TRBJ2-7; D unresolved. The CDR3 is 11 amino acids. CDR1 and CDR2 from the germline V gene are SQVTM and ANQGSEA. V gave up 4 bases and J gave up 0 bases, with 4 bases separating them. DNA for the CDR3: TGCAGCGTTGGTAGCTCCTACGAGCAGTACTTC. It specifies CSVGSSYEQYF.

There are a few counts of this clonotype. The V and J genes are TRBV4-2 and TRBJ1-4; weak D call: TRBD1 (5 bases). Per the germline V gene, CDR1 is LGHNA and CDR2 is YNFKEQ. The germline V and J ends were trimmed by 5 bases and 1 base, with 8 bases remaining between them. This CDR3 has 14 amino acids. CDR3 DNA: TGTGCCAGCAGCAAACAGGAAACTAATGAAAAACTGTTTTTT. Amino acid sequence: CASSKQETNEKLFF.

The chain joins TRBV29-1 to TRBJ2-3; D unresolved. Trimming took off 8 bases at V and 2 bases at J, with 14 bases between the two ends. Germline-derived CDR1 and CDR2 are SQVTM and ANQGSEA. The CDR3 extends over 13 amino acids. The CDR3 DNA sequence: TGCAGCCCCCCAAGCAGAGACACAGATACGCAGTATTTT. This translates into CSPPSRDTDTQYF.

Here the CDR3 DNA reads TGTGCCAGCAGCTCGCAAATGGGGGCCCTTTCCTACGAGCAGTACTTC. Its translation is CASSSQMGALSYEQYF. The chain employs TRBV7-9 and TRBJ2-7, with D perhaps matching TRBD1 (6 bases). Germline V gene data show CDR1 as SEHNR and CDR2 as FQNEAQ (reference sequence). CDR3 length: 16 residues. V was cut by 4 bases and J by 1 base, with 17 bases left in between. The complete variable domain, with remaining parts taken from reference TRBV7-9 and TRBJ2-7, reads DTGVSQNPRHKITKRGQNVTFRCDPISEHNRLYWYRQTLGQGPEFLTYFQNEAQLEKSRLLSDRFSAERPKGSFSTLEIQRTEQGDSAMYLCASSSQMGALSYEQYFGPGTRLTVT.

The table lists this clonotype with a few counts. V is TRBV24-1 and J is TRBJ1-2; D is ambiguous. From germline, CDR1 is KGHDR and CDR2 SFDVKD. This CDR3 region has 12 residues. Trimming removed 4 bases from V and 8 bases from J, with 10 bases in between. For the CDR3, the DNA is TGTGCCACCAGTGACTCGACACCGGGCTACACCTTC. It codes for CATSDSTPGYTF.

The chain employs TRBV7-6 and TRBJ2-5; D tentatively fits TRBD1 or TRBD2 (5 bases each). The V gene's germline CDR1 is SGHVS and CDR2 FNYEAQ. V lost 4 bases and J lost 3, with 12 bases in between. The CDR3 consists of 14 residues. For the CDR3, the DNA is TGTGCCAGCAGCTCCCCGGGGCAGGAAGAGACCCAGTACTTC. This sequence encodes CASSSPGQEETQYF.

The chain joins TRBV6-1 to TRBJ2-1, with 9 nucleotides matching TRBD1. Germline values: CDR1 MNHNS, CDR2 SASEGT. The CDR3 contains 15 residues. The chain's CDR3 is CAVYKPGQGGNEQFF. CDR3 nucleotide sequence: TGTGCGGTATACAAACCGGGACAGGGTGGCAATGAGCAGTTCTTC.

The rearrangement links TRBV20-1 to TRBJ2-7, with 7 bases that match TRBD1. The CDR3 runs to 13 residues. The trim removed 5 bases at V and 2 bases at J, leaving 6 bases unmatched. Germline CDR1 DFQATT, CDR2 SNEGSKA (reference sequence). CDR3 protein: CSALPGQTYEQYF. The DNA for the CDR3 is TGCAGTGCTTTACCGGGACAGACCTACGAGCAGTACTTC.

V gene TRBV6-1 combines with J gene TRBJ2-2; TRBD1 is a possible D gene (6 bases). Germline CDR1 is MNHNS and CDR2 is SASEGT. V was trimmed by 4 bases and J by 0 bases, leaving 12 bases between them. The CDR3 is 16 amino acids. The CDR3 nucleotides are TGTGCCAGCAGTGGGACAGCAAACGCGAACACCGGGGAGCTGTTTTTT. Translation: CASSGTANANTGELFF.

This clonotype showed up just a few times. This sequence joins TRBV9 and TRBJ2-7; 8 bases are shared with TRBD1. CDR1 and CDR2 (germline): SGDLS, YYNGEE. The V and J ends lost 2 bases and 6 bases, in that order; junction bases with no gene match: 1. This CDR3 is 12 amino acids long. CDR3 nucleotide sequence: TGTGCCAGCAGCGTCGACAGGGGCGAGCAGTACTTC. Translated: CASSVDRGEQYF.

V is TRBV6-1 and J is TRBJ1-2; 8 bases align to TRBD1. The length of the CDR3 is 15 residues. Germline V gene sequence: CDR1 MNHNS, CDR2 SASEGT. Losses at the gene ends were 2 bases for V and 6 bases for J; bases not matched to a gene: 8. For the CDR3, the DNA is TGTGCCAGCAGTGAACTGTTACAGGGGGACAATGGCTACACCTTC. This encodes CASSELLQGDNGYTF.

V usage is TRBV27 and J usage is TRBJ1-6, with D unclear. V was trimmed by 3 bases and J by 6 bases, leaving 3 bases between them. Per the germline V gene, CDR1 is MNHEY and CDR2 is SMNVEV (reference sequence). This CDR3 contains 12 residues. The CDR3 nucleotides read TGTGCCAGCAGTTTTTTTAATTCACCCCTCCACTTT. This gives the protein CASSFFNSPLHF.

V and J are TRBV11-2 and TRBJ1-1, with a tentative D call TRBD1 (5 bases). CDR1 is SGHAT and CDR2 is FQNNGV in the germline V gene. This CDR3 region has 15 residues. Trimming shortened V by 0 bases and J by 5 bases, and 13 bases separated the two germline ends. The CDR3 region has the DNA TGTGCCAGCAGCTTAGATCAGGGACCGTGGACTGAAGCTTTCTTT. This gives the protein CASSLDQGPWTEAFF.